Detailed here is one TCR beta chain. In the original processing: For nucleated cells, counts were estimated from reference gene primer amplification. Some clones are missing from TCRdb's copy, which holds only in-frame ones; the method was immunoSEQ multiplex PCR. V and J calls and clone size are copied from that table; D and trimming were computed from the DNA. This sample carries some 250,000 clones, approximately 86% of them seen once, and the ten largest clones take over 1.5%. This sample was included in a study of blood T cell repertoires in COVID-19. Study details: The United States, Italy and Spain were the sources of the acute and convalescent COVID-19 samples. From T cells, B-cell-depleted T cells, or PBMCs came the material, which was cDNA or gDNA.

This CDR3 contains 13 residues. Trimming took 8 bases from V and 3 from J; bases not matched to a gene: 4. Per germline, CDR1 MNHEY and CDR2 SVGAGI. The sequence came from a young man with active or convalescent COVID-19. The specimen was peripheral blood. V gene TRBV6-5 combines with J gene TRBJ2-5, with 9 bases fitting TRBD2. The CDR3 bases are TGTGCCAGCGAGCGGGGGGCGGAAGAGACCCAGTACTTC. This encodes CASERGAEETQYF.